The 9 T cell receptor beta chains presented below share a single source sample, sequenced in a study of OX40 agonist ivuxolimab in advanced cancers. Clones were sequenced by immunoSEQ multiplex PCR, and TCRdb holds only the in-frame ones, with some missing. The sample has about 89,000 clones; around 84% are singletons. The sample was CD4+ or CD8+ T cells sorted from blood, taken in a trial of the OX40 agonist ivuxolimab. All receptors come from an adult with an advanced solid tumor such as melanoma, head and neck, liver or kidney cancer.

This chain uses TRBV19 with TRBJ2-1; D perhaps matches TRBD2 (7 bases). The V end lost 5 bases, the J end lost 4 bases, and 15 bases lay between the germline ends. Per the germline V gene, CDR1 is LNHDA and CDR2 is SQIVND (reference sequence). The CDR3 extends over 15 amino acids. The DNA of the CDR3 is TGTGCCAGTAGTCCAGACCGGGGGGCTTACAATGAGCAGTTCTTC. Translating gives CASSPDRGAYNEQFF.

This chain uses TRBV29-1 with TRBJ2-6; 10 nucleotides align to TRBD1. The V segment lost 7 bases and the J segment 2 bases; nucleotides outside the gene matches: 2. This CDR3 comprises 14 residues. From germline, CDR1 is SQVTM and CDR2 ANQGSEA. DNA of the CDR3: TGCAGCGCCGGGACAGGGGCTGGGGCCAACGTCCTGACTTTC. It yields the protein CSAGTGAGANVLTF.

The rearrangement links TRBV9 to TRBJ2-2, with D perhaps matching TRBD1 or TRBD2 (6 bases each). Trimming took off 4 bases at V and 7 bases at J, with 17 bases between the two ends. The CDR3 sequence is 15 residues long. Germline V gene sequence: CDR1 SGDLS, CDR2 YYNGEE. The CDR3 loop is CASSPRGTVVGELFF. CDR3 bases: TGTGCCAGCAGCCCGAGGGGGACTGTCGTCGGGGAGCTGTTTTTT.

The rearrangement uses TRBV7-2 and TRBJ2-6; TRBD1 matches 7 bases. The CDR3 runs to 18 residues. Trimming at V came to 6 bases and at J to 0 bases, leaving 11 bases not matched to a gene. Germline values: CDR1 SGHTA, CDR2 FQGNSA. The DNA of the CDR3 is TGTGCCAGCAGTTCCAACAGGGGTCTGAACTCTGGGGCCAACGTCCTGACTTTC. Translation: CASSSNRGLNSGANVLTF.

This chain joins TRBV9 and TRBJ2-3, with 10 positions matching TRBD2. Germline CDR1 is SGDLS and CDR2 is YYNGEE. V trimming: 0 bases; J trimming: 3 bases; junction bases outside the gene matches: 1. The CDR3 has 15 amino acids. The CDR3 DNA reads as TGTGCCAGCAGCGTAGGGACTAGCGGAACAGATACGCAGTATTTT. Translation gives CASSVGTSGTDTQYF.

This rearrangement joins TRBV2 to TRBJ1-2; D gene ambiguous. V lost 11 bases and J lost 9, with 31 bases in between. Germline V lookup: CDR1 SNHLY, CDR2 FYNNEI. The CDR3 extends over 16 amino acids. The CDR3 is CAGSGDSAPYRGSYTF. In DNA form, the CDR3 reads TGTGCCGGCTCGGGAGATTCCGCGCCATACAGAGGCAGCTACACCTTC.

This chain joins TRBV19 and TRBJ2-3; 7 bases are a match to TRBD2. CDR1 LNHDA and CDR2 SQIVND come from the germline V gene (reference sequence). The CDR3 is 15 residues long. V lost 6 bases to trimming and J lost 0 bases; unmatched junction nucleotides: 6. The CDR3 DNA follows: TGTGCCAGTAGGGACGGGGGGACTAGCACAGATACGCAGTATTTT. This sequence encodes CASRDGGTSTDTQYF.

The chain has TRBV7-6 and TRBJ2-3, with D possibly being TRBD2 (6 bases). Trimming took 5 bases from V and 7 from J, leaving 22 bases between them. The germline V gene has CDR1 SGHVS and CDR2 FNYEAQ. The CDR3 totals 16 residues. The chain's CDR3 is CASSPTSGWGENTQYF. CDR3 nucleotide sequence: TGTGCCAGCAGCCCAACCAGCGGGTGGGGGGAAAATACGCAGTATTTT.

This chain joins TRBV5-4 and TRBJ1-3, with D perhaps matching TRBD1 (6 bases). This CDR3 is 16 amino acids long. Germline lookup yields CDR1 SGHNT and CDR2 YYREEE (reference sequence). The V end was cut by 0 bases, the J end by 1 base, with 11 bases between. The CDR3 DNA sequence: TGTGCCAGCAGCTTGGGGGGACAAGTTTCTGGAAACACCATATATTTT. Translating it yields CASSLGGQVSGNTIYF.